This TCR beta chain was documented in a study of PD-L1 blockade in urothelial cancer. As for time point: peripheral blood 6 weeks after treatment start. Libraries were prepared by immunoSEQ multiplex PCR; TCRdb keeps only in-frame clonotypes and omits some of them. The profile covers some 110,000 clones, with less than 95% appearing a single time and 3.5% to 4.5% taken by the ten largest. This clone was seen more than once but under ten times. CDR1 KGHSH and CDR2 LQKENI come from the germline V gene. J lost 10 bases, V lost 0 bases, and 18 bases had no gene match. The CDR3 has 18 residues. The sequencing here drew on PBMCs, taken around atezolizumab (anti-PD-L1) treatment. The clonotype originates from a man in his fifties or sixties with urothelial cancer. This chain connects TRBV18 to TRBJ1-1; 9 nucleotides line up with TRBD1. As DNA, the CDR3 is TGTGCCAGCTCACCACCCGGGCCACCTAATACAGGGGGCAAGGGAGCTTTCTTT. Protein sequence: CASSPPGPPNTGGKGAFF.